The rows below give T cell receptor beta chains drawn from one sample of a study of HIV-infected children after antiretroviral therapy interruption. TCRdb used MiXCR to reprocess the 3' RACE reads, holding one entry per CDR3 protein. The sample lists about 89,000 distinct CDR3 sequences, about 7% occurring once. Here the sequenced sample was CD45RA+ CD4+ T cells from PBMCs, pooled from several time points, taken from a donor given antiretroviral therapy, either interrupted or continuous. The receptors originated from a pool of human donors with HIV. Each CDR3 is given with its conserved first and last residue. Fields, in order: V gene, J gene, clone size, D gene, CDR3 DNA, CDR3 protein. The D gene is left open where the match is weak. The size field is filled for only some rows; it gives once, few, many or a size class.

>TRBV4-3|TRBJ2-7|few|NA
TGCGCCAGCAGCCAAGTTGGTCCGACTTTGGAGCAGTACTTC
CASSQVGPTLEQYF
>TRBV4-1|TRBJ1-1|NA|NA
TGCGCCAGCAGCCAGATAGGGAGAAAGACTGAAGCTTTCTTT
CASSQIGRKTEAFF
>TRBV6-2/TRBV6-3|TRBJ1-2|many|TRBD1
TGTGCCAGCAGTTACGGACAGGGAAGCCGATCTTTTATCTATGGCTACACCTTC
CASSYGQGSRSFIYGYTF
>TRBV5-1|TRBJ2-2|NA|NA
TGCGCCAGCAGCTTACCGAACACCGGGGAGCTGTTTTTT
CASSLPNTGELFF
>TRBV27|TRBJ2-3|NA|NA
TGTGCCAGCAGTGGAGCAGCTACGCAGTATTTT
CASSGAATQYF
>TRBV20-1|TRBJ2-7|medium-sized|TRBD2
TGCAGTGCTAGCGGACTAGCGGGAGGAACCTACGAGCAGTACTTC
CSASGLAGGTYEQYF
>TRBV7-2|TRBJ1-4|few|NA
TGTGCCAGCAGCCCAGACAATTCTGAAAAACTGTTTTTT
CASSPDNSEKLFF
>TRBV7-3|TRBJ2-7|many|TRBD2
TGTGCCAGCAGCTTAAGGACTAGCGGGGCCGAGCAGTACTTC
CASSLRTSGAEQYF
>TRBV30|TRBJ2-1|many|NA
TGTGCCTGGAGTGAGGGGAGTGAGCAGTTCTTC
CAWSEGSEQFF
>TRBV6-6|TRBJ2-1|many|TRBD2
TGTGCCAGCAGGAGCGGGGGGGCCGTAAATGAGCAGTTCTTC
CASRSGGAVNEQFF
>TRBV12-3/TRBV12-4|TRBJ2-1|NA|TRBD1
TGTGCCAGCAGTTTGGGACAGGGGGTTAGGTCCTACAATGAGCAGTTCTTC
CASSLGQGVRSYNEQFF
>TRBV12-3/TRBV12-4|TRBJ2-4|many|NA
TGTGCCAGCAGTTTGATCCCCGGGGACATTCAGTACTTC
CASSLIPGDIQYF
>TRBV30|TRBJ2-3|many|NA
TGTGCCTGGAGTGGACTGAGCACAGATACGCAGTATTTT
CAWSGLSTDTQYF
>TRBV27|TRBJ1-1|many|TRBD1
TGTGCCAGCAGCCGCACTACCGGGACAGGGAACACTGAAGCTTTCTTT
CASSRTTGTGNTEAFF
>TRBV20-1|TRBJ1-4|NA|NA
TGCAGTGCTAGAGAGGGGGCACAAGCTAATGAAAAACTGTTTTTT
CSAREGAQANEKLFF